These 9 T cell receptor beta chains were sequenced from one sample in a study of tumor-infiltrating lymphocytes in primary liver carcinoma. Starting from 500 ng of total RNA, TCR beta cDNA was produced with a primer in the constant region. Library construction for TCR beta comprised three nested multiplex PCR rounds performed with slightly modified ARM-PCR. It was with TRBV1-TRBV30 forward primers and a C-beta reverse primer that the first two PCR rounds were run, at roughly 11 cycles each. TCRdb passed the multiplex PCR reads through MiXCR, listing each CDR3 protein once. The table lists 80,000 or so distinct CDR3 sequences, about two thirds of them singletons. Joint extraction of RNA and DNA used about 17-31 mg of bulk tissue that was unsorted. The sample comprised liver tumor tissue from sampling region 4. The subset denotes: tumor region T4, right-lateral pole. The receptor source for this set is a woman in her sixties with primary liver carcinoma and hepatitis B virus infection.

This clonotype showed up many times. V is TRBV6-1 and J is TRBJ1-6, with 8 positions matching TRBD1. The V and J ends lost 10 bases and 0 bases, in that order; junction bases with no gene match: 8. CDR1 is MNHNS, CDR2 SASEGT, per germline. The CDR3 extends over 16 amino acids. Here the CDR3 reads CATWGTGSSYNSPLHF. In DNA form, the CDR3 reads TGTGCCACCTGGGGGACAGGTAGCTCCTATAATTCACCCCTCCACTTT.

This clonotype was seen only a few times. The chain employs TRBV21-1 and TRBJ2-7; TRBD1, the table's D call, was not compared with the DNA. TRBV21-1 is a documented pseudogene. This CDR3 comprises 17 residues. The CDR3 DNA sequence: TGTGCCAGCAGCAAAGCGCCCCAGGCGCGGAACCCCTACGAGCAGTACTTC. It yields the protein CASSKAPQARNPYEQYF.

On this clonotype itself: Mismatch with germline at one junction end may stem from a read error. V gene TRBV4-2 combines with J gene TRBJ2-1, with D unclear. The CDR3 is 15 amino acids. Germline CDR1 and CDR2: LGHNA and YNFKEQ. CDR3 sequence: CANSQVLHGYNEQFF. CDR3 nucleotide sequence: TGTGCCAACAGCCAAGTACTACACGGCTACAATGAGCAGTTCTTC.

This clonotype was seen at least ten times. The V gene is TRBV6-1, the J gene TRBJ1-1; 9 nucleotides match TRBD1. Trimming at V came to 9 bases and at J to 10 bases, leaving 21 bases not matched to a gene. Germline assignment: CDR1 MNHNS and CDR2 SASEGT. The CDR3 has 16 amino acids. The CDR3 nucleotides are TGTGCCAGTAAACAGGGGGCCCTTTCGGGAGTTCGAGCAGCTTTCTTT. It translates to CASKQGALSGVRAAFF.

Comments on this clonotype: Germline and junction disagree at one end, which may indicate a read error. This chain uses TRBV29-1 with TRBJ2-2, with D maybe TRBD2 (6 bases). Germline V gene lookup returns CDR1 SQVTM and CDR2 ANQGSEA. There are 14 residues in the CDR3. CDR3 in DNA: TGCAGCTCGGCGGAGCGGGCGAACACCTGGGAGCTGTTTTTT. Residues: CSSAERANTWELFF.

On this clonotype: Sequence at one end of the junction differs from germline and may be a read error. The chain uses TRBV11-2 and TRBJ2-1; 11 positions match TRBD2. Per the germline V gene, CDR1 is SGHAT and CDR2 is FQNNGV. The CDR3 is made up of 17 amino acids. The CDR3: CASSRRLAGRPEDEEFF. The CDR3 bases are TGTGCCAGCAGCAGGAGACTAGCGGGAAGGCCGGAGGATGAGGAGTTCTTC.

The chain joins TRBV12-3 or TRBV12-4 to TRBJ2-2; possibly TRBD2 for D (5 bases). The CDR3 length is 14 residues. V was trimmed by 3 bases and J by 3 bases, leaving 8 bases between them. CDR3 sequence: CASSFLDYTGELFF. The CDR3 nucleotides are TGTGCCAGCAGTTTCCTGGACTACACCGGGGAGCTGTTTTTT.

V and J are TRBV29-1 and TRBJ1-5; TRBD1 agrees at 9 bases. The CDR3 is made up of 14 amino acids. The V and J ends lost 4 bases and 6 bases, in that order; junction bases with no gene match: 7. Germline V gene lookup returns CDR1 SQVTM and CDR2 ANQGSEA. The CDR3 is CSVVGQGMCQPQHF. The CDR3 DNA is TGCAGCGTTGTAGGACAGGGGATGTGTCAGCCCCAGCATTTT.

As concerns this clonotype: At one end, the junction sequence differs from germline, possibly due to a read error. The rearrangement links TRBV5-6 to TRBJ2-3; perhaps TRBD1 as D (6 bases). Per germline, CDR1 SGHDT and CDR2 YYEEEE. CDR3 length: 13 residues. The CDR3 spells CTSSFAGVDTQYF. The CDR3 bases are TGTACCAGCAGCTTTGCAGGGGTCGATACACAGTATTTT.